What follows describes a single T cell receptor (beta chain). This clonotype was seen ten or more times. There is no known antigen for this receptor. There are no base qualities to consult, and no much larger clone falls within one base. TCRdb shows the sequencer as Illumina NovaSeq 6000. TCR cDNA was made using 5'RACE template switching, a step that added a universal primer site and unique molecular identifiers. Priming of cDNA synthesis was performed from both the TCR alpha and TCR beta constant segments. Library amplification involved two PCR steps, and the second step added sample barcodes and sequencing adapters. Libraries were sequenced on Illumina HiSeq 2500 (2x100 bp) or NovaSeq (2x150 bp). As for how the authors treated the data: Demultiplexing of reads and collapsing into UMI consensus sequences were performed with MIGEC, and V(D)J alignment was carried out with MiXCR. Using edgeR on replicate PBMC samples, clonotypes were called vaccine-responding if FDR was below 0.01 and the log2 fold change was above 5 up to day 15. Each bulk clonotype received a CD4 or CD8 identity based on whether the sequenced CD4 or CD8 repertoire contained that clonotype at higher abundance. TCRdb applied fastp at Q25 and MiXCR to the public reads, then kept only in-frame beta chains. Rows merge per CDR3 protein into single entries with the most common DNA and genes. V and J calls and clone size were set by TCRdb, not the authors. The sample table records approximately 160,000 distinct CDR3 sequences; approximately 10% of these occur just once. The ten largest clonotypes hold about a third of the sample.

These data originate in a study of T cells after yellow fever vaccination (dated by TCRdb to about 2019). Study-level background: The SMART-Seq v4 Ultra Low Input RNA kit was used to prepare libraries from fractions with low cell numbers. To follow T-cell clones before and after primary and booster YFV17D yellow fever vaccination, bulk TCR alpha and beta repertoires were sequenced over time. The cohort comprised two healthy male donors, one aged 18 to 29 and one aged 30 to 40 years. Bulk PBMC replicates and cell subsets were isolated from blood drawn at multiple timepoints before and after both primary and secondary immunization.

The germline V gene encodes CDR1 LGHNA and CDR2 YSLEER. From the cysteine up to the phenylalanine, the CDR3 has a length of 15 residues. Only the CDR3 portion is preserved as DNA: 45 bases, with reading frame beginning at the first base. Deletion took 0 bases off V and 5 bases off J, with a span of 10 bases between the germline ends. The treatment or condition label for this specimen denotes: live attenuated yellow fever vaccine strain. PBMCs were isolated from peripheral blood using a standard Ficoll-Paque protocol. Dynabeads CD4 and CD8 positive selection kits were used to isolate the CD4 and CD8 T-cell fractions. TriZol was used to extract RNA from bulk PBMCs, from CD4 and CD8 fractions, and from dextramer-positive and dextramer-negative fractions. Study-level results and caveats: Because only a couple of donors were included in the study, the extent to which the findings can be generalized is limited. FACS-sorted repertoires could contain abundant contaminating clonotypes from the bulk population, so computational filtering was required. The secondary T-cell response was found to be weaker but faster than the primary response, with a peak reached on day 5 rather than on day 15. After the booster, most of the clones that had expanded following primary vaccination were detected again (around 95% of CD4 and roughly 90% of CD8), which suggests that memory was broadly maintained. A small fraction of clonotypes appeared in both the CD4 and CD8 compartments, likely as a result of convergent recombination.

This clonotype originated in a young man who received the YFV17D yellow fever vaccine. The receptor chain draws on TRBV4-3 and TRBJ1-4; the D gene lacks a confident call. This specimen was CD8+ T cells sorted from PBMCs, taken 45 days after the yellow fever booster vaccination. Here is the DNA: TGCGCCAGCAGCCAAGAGGGATACAGAAATGAAAAACTGTTTTTT. It codes for CASSQEGYRNEKLFF.